The rows below give T cell receptor beta chains drawn from one sample of a study of blood T cell repertoires in COVID-19. The table came from immunoSEQ multiplex PCR; TCRdb's copy has only in-frame clones and leaves some out. Among fewer than 300,000 clones listed, 70% to 90% were seen once. Sequencing used PBMCs or T cells enriched from blood (not recorded which). These receptors originate from a woman under 40 who had recovered from COVID-19. Both conserved end residues are part of each CDR3. The D gene is left open where the match is weak. The size entry is marked missing in some rows and otherwise reads once, few, many or a size class.

j_gene	d_gene	v_gene	abundance	CDR3nt	CDR3aa
TRBJ1-1	TRBD1	TRBV18	few	TGTGCCAGCGGCGACAGGGTTGAGAGGGGCACTGAAGCTTTCTTT	CASGDRVERGTEAFF
TRBJ1-1	NA	TRBV5-1	NA	TGCGCCAGCACCGTCGGTCTGAACACTGAAGCTTTCTTT	CASTVGLNTEAFF
TRBJ2-3	NA	TRBV7-2	NA	TGTGCCAGCAGCTTAAGGTGGGGCAGGGAGGCAGATACGCAGTATTTT	CASSLRWGREADTQYF
TRBJ1-1	NA	TRBV3-1/TRBV3-2	NA	TGTGCCAGCAGCCAATCAGCTCCCGGGGGTGAAGCTTTCTTT	CASSQSAPGGEAFF
TRBJ2-7	NA	TRBV6-2/TRBV6-3	NA	TGTGCCAGCAGTTACCCAACTGACGAGCAGTACTTC	CASSYPTDEQYF
TRBJ2-1	TRBD1	TRBV19	NA	TGTGCCAGTAGTATAACCCACCCGGGACAGGGAAAAAACAATGAGCAGTTCTTC	CASSITHPGQGKNNEQFF
TRBJ2-7	NA	TRBV2	NA	TGTGCCAGCGGCAGGGCTTTTATTCTGGGCGAGCAGTACTTC	CASGRAFILGEQYF
TRBJ1-2	NA	TRBV28	NA	TGTGCCAGCAGTTATGGGGAGTCCTATGGCTACACCTTC	CASSYGESYGYTF
TRBJ2-7	NA	TRBV28	NA	TGTGCCAGCACTCTCGGAGGGACAGTGGCCTACGAGCAGTACTTC	CASTLGGTVAYEQYF
TRBJ1-5	NA	TRBV12-3/TRBV12-4	once	TGTGCCAGCAGCCCAGCGGGTAATCAGCCCCAGCATTTT	CASSPAGNQPQHF
TRBJ1-1	NA	TRBV6-1	NA	TGTGCCAGCAGTGAATGGGCAGGTGAAGCTTTCTTT	CASSEWAGEAFF
TRBJ1-4	NA	TRBV28	NA	TGTGCCAGCAGTCCAAGGCAGGGGAGGGCTAATGAAAAACTGTTTTTT	CASSPRQGRANEKLFF
TRBJ1-2	NA	TRBV19	NA	TGTGCCAGTAGTGCCGACAGACCTAACTATGGCTACACCTTC	CASSADRPNYGYTF
TRBJ2-1	NA	TRBV6-5	NA	TGTGCCAGCAGCGCGAGCTCCTACAATGAGCAGTTCTTC	CASSASSYNEQFF
TRBJ1-2	NA	TRBV7-2	NA	TGTGCCAGCAGCTTACACGGGAGTTCTGGCTACACCTTC	CASSLHGSSGYTF
TRBJ1-2	NA	TRBV18	few	TGTGCCAGCTCACCCCCCCAGGGGTTTGGCTACACCTTC	CASSPPQGFGYTF
TRBJ1-5	TRBD1	TRBV4-1	NA	TGCGCCAGCAGCCAAGAGGGACACAGGGGAAAGAATCAGCCCCAGCATTTT	CASSQEGHRGKNQPQHF
TRBJ1-6	NA	TRBV28	once	TGTGCCAGCAGTTTACCGTTCAGGAATAATTCACCCCTCCACTTT	CASSLPFRNNSPLHF
TRBJ1-1	NA	TRBV30	NA	TGTGCCTGGGATCAGGGTGGCACTGAAGCTTTCTTT	CAWDQGGTEAFF
TRBJ2-5	NA	TRBV2	once	TGTGCCAGCAGTCCCCGCGGGGCAGGGGAGACCCAGTACTTC	CASSPRGAGETQYF
TRBJ1-2	TRBD1	TRBV28	NA	TGTGCCAGCAGTTTCACCTGGGGACAGGGAGAAGGTGGCTACACCTTC	CASSFTWGQGEGGYTF
TRBJ2-3	NA	TRBV7-2	NA	TGTGCCAGCAGGAGCGGTTTCACAGATACGCAGTATTTT	CASRSGFTDTQYF
TRBJ1-4	TRBD1	TRBV28	NA	TGTGCCAGCAGGGGGACAGGTCAGGAAAAACTGTTTTTT	CASRGTGQEKLFF
TRBJ2-7	TRBD1	TRBV6-5	NA	TGTGCCAGCAGCCGCCGACAGGGAACTACCTACGAGCAGTACTTC	CASSRRQGTTYEQYF
TRBJ2-1	NA	TRBV5-6	NA	TGTGCCAGCAGCACAGGGTATAATGAGCAGTTCTTC	CASSTGYNEQFF
TRBJ2-7	TRBD2	TRBV11-2	NA	TGTGCCAGCAGCCATCCGGGGGGAAACTACGAGCAGTACTTC	CASSHPGGNYEQYF
TRBJ2-5	TRBD1	TRBV29-1	once	TGCAGCGTTGCCAGGGGGACAGGGCCTCAAGAGACCCAGTACTTC	CSVARGTGPQETQYF
TRBJ2-7	TRBD2	TRBV7-9	few	TGTGCCAGCAGCTTAGTGGCGGGAGGGGACGAGCAGTACTTC	CASSLVAGGDEQYF
TRBJ2-3	NA	TRBV21-1	NA	TGTGCCAGCAGCAAAGGCGGCCAGAAAAGAGATACGCAGTATTTT	CASSKGGQKRDTQYF
TRBJ1-6	NA	TRBV15	few	TGTGCCACCAGCAGAGATCGGGAAGGTAGCTCCTATAATTCACCCCTCCACTTT	CATSRDREGSSYNSPLHF
TRBJ2-1	NA	TRBV19	NA	TGTGCCAGTAGTCCGGCGAATGTCGGGGATGAGCAGTTCTTC	CASSPANVGDEQFF
TRBJ2-7	NA	TRBV6-5	NA	TGTGCCAGCAGTTTCGGGGACTCCTACGAGCAGTACTTC	CASSFGDSYEQYF
TRBJ1-2	TRBD1	TRBV15	NA	TGTGCCACCAGCCCGGAAGGGGGCGGGTATGGCTACACCTTC	CATSPEGGGYGYTF
TRBJ2-1	NA	TRBV4-2	NA	TGTGCCAGCAGCCAAGAGGTGGCCCCCAATGAGCAGTTCTTC	CASSQEVAPNEQFF
TRBJ1-1	NA	TRBV24-1	NA	TGTGCCACCAGTGATCCCGGACAGTCGAACACTGAAGCTTTCTTT	CATSDPGQSNTEAFF
TRBJ2-3	TRBD1	TRBV6-5	NA	TGTGCCAGCAGGGCCGGGACAGTCACAGATACGCAGTATTTT	CASRAGTVTDTQYF
TRBJ2-5	NA	TRBV10-1	NA	TGCGCCAGCAGTGAGTCCTTAGGGGCAGGAGAGACCCAGTACTTC	CASSESLGAGETQYF
TRBJ2-3	NA	TRBV7-9	NA	TGTGCCAGCAGCTTTCTTTCCCGGGCCCCGGGAGGCACAGATACGCAGTATTTT	CASSFLSRAPGGTDTQYF
TRBJ1-5	TRBD1	TRBV7-2	NA	TGTGCCAGCAGCTTCCTTACCCAGGACAGGGGATATTATCAGCCCCAGCATTTT	CASSFLTQDRGYYQPQHF
TRBJ2-5	NA	TRBV29-1	NA	TGCAGCTTCGGGAGGGCAGGGGGAGAGACCCAGTACTTC	CSFGRAGGETQYF
TRBJ2-7	NA	TRBV28	NA	TGTGCCAGCACCCCCGATCCTACCTCCTACGAGCAGTACTTC	CASTPDPTSYEQYF
TRBJ2-7	NA	TRBV5-4	NA	TGTGCCAGCAGCTGGGGGGGGACAATCTACGAGCAGTACTTC	CASSWGGTIYEQYF